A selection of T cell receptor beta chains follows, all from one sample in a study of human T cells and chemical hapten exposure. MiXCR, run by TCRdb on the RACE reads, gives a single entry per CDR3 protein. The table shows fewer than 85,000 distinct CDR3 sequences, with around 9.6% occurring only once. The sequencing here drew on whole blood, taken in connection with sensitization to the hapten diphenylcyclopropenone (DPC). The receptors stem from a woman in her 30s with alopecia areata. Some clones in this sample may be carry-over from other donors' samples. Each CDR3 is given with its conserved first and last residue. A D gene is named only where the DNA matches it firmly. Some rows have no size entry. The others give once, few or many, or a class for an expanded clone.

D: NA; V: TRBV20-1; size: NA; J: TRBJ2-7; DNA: TGCAGTGCTACAGGGGCGCAAGACTACGAGCAGTACTTC; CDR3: CSATGAQDYEQYF
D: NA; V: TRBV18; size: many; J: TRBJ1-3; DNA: TGTGCCAGCTCACCCGGACAAGGAAACACCATATATTTT; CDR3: CASSPGQGNTIYF
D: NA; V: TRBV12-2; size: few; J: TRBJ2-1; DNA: TGTGCAAGTCGCTTAGTTAAAGCGGGAAGGGACAATGAGCAGTTCTTC; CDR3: CASRLVKAGRDNEQFF
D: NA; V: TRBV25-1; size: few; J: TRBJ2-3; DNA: TGTGCCAGCAGTGACCGGGGTGTGGCAGATACGCAGTATTTT; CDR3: CASSDRGVADTQYF
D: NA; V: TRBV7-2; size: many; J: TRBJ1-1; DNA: TGTGCCAGCAGCTTTAGGGCCGGGACGGAGGCTTTCTTT; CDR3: CASSFRAGTEAFF
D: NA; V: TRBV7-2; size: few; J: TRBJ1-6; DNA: TGTGCCAGCAGGACAGATAATAATTCACCCCTCCACTTT; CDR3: CASRTDNNSPLHF
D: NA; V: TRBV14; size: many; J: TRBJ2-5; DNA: TGTGCCAGCAGCCAAGACAGGATTGTACAAGAGACCCAGTACTTC; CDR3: CASSQDRIVQETQYF
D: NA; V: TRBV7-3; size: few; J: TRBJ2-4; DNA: TGTGCCAGCAGCTTAGCGGACAAAGACATTCAGTACTTC; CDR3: CASSLADKDIQYF
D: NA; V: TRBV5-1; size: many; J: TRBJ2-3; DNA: TGCGCCAGCAGCTTTAATAACCCGGTGGCAGATACGCAGTATTTT; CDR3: CASSFNNPVADTQYF
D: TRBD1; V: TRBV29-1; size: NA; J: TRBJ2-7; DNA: TGCAGCGTTGATACCGGGACAGGTACGGACGAGCAGTACTTC; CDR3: CSVDTGTGTDEQYF
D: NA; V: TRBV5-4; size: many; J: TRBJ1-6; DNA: TGTGCCAGCAGGGAGGGACTTTCACCCCTCCACTTT; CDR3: CASREGLSPLHF
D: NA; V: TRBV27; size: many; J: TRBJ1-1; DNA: TGTGCCAGCAGCCCCCACGGATCGAACACTGAAGCTTTCTTT; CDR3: CASSPHGSNTEAFF
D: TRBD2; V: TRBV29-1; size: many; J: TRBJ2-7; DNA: TGCAGCGTTAGAGCGGGAGTGCATACCGGATCCTACGAGCAGTACTTC; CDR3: CSVRAGVHTGSYEQYF
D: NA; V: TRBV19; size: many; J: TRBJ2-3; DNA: TGTGCCAGTAGTATTGACCAGGGAGGGGAGGGGGAGAAAGATACGCAGTATTTT; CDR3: CASSIDQGGEGEKDTQYF
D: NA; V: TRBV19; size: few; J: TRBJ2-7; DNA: TGTGCCAGTAGTCAAACCTACCGGAACAGGGTCTTTCTTTCCTACGAGCAGTACTTC; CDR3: CASSQTYRNRVFLSYEQYF
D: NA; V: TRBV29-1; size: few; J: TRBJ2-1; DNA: TGCAGCGTATCTCTTCTCAGGGGCCAGGGAGAGCAGTTCTTC; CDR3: CSVSLLRGQGEQFF
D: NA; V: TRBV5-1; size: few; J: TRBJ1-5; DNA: TGCGCCAGCAGCTTGGAAAGGGGGCAGCCCCAGCATTTT; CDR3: CASSLERGQPQHF
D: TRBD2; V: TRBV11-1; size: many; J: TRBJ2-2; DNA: TGTGCCAGCAGCAGGACGGGAGGATGGACCGGGGAGCTGTTTTTT; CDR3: CASSRTGGWTGELFF
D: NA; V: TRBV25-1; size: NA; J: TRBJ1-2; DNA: TGTGCCAGCAGTGGATCGCTAATAGAAACGGCACATGGCTACACCTTC; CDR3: CASSGSLIETAHGYTF
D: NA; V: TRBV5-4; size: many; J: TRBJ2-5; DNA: TGTGCCAGCAGCTTGGGGTCAGCTGAGACCCAGTACTTC; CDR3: CASSLGSAETQYF
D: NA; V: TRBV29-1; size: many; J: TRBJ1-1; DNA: TGCAGCGTTGAGAAGGGTCTGAAAGCTTTCTTT; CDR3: CSVEKGLKAFF
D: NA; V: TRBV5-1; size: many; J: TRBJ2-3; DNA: TGCGCCAGCAGCTTGGCCGGGGGCGAGGTAGATACGCAGTATTTT; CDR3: CASSLAGGEVDTQYF
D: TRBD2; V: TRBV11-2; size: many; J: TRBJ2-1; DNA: TGTGCCAGCAGCACCCTAGCGGGGGGCTCAGGCAATGAGCAGTTCTTC; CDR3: CASSTLAGGSGNEQFF
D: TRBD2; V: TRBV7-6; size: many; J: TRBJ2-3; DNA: TGTGCCAGCAGCCTAATGACTAGCGGGGCCACAGATACGCAGTATTTT; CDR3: CASSLMTSGATDTQYF
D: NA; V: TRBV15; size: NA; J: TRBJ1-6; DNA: TGTGCCAGTCGTCGACAGGATAATTCACCCCTCCACTTT; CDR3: CASRRQDNSPLHF
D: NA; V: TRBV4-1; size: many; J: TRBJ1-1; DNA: TGCGCCAGCAGCCAACCGACAGTAGGCACTGAAGCTTTCTTT; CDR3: CASSQPTVGTEAFF
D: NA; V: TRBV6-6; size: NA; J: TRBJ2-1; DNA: TGTGCCAGCAGTTACGGGGCGGTTGAGCAGTTCTTC; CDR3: CASSYGAVEQFF
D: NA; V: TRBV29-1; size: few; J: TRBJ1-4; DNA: TGCAGCGTCCGTGAGGGTTCCGAAAAACTGTTTTTT; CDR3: CSVREGSEKLFF
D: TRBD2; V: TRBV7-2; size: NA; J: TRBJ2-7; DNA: TGTGCCAGCAGCTTGTTAGCGGGAGACCCCTACGAGCAGTACTTC; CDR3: CASSLLAGDPYEQYF